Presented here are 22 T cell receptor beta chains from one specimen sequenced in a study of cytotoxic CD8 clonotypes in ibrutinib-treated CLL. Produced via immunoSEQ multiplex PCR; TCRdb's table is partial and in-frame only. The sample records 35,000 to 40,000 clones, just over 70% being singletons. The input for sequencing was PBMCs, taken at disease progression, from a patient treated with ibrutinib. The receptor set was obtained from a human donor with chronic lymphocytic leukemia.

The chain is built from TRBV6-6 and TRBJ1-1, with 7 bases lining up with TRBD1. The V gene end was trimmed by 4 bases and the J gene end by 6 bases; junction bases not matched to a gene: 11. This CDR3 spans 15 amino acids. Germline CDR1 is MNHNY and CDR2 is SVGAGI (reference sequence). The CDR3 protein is CASSSTTGSGSEAFF. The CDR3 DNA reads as TGTGCCAGCAGTTCGACGACAGGGTCGGGGTCTGAAGCTTTCTTT.

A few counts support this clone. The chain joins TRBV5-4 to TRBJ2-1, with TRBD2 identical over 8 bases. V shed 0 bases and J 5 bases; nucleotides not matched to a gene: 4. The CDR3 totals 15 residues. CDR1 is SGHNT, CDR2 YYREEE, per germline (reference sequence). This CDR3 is CASSLVAGTNNEQFF. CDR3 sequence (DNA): TGTGCCAGCAGCTTGGTAGCGGGAACCAACAATGAGCAGTTCTTC.

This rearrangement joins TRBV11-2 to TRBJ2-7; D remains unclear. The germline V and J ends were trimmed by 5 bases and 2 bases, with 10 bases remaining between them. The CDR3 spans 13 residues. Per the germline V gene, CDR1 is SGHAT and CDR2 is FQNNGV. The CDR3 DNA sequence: TGTGCCAGCAGCCCGGTGACGGCCTACGAGCAGTACTTC. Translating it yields CASSPVTAYEQYF.

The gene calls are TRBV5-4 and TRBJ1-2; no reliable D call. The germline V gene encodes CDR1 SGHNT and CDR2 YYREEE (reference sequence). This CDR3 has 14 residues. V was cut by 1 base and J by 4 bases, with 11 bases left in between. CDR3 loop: CASSLYGSPYGYTF. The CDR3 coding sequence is TGTGCCAGCAGCTTGTACGGGTCTCCCTATGGCTACACCTTC.

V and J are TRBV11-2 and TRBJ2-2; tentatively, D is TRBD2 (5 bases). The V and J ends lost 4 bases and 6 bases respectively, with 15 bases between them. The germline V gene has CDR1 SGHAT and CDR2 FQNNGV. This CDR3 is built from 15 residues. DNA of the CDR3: TGTGCCAGCAGCTCGACCATTGAGGGCGCCGGGGAGCTGTTTTTT. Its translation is CASSSTIEGAGELFF.

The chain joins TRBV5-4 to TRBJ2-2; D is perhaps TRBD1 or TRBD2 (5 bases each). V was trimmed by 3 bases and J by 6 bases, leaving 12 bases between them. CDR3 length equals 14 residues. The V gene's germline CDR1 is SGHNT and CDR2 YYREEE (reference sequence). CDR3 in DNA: TGTGCCAGCAGCTCGGGGTGGGGCTCCGGGGAGCTGTTTTTT. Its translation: CASSSGWGSGELFF.

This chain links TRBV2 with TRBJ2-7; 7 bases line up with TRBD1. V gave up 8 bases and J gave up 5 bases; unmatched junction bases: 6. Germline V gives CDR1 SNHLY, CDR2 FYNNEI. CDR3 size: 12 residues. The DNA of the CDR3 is TGTGCCAGCGCGAGGGGGCTCGACGAGCAGTACTTC. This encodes CASARGLDEQYF. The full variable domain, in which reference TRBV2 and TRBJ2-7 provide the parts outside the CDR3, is EPEVTQTPSHQVTQMGQEVILRCVPISNHLYFYWYRQILGQKVEFLVSFYNNEISEKSEIFDDQFSVERPDGSNFTLKIRSTKLEDSAMYFCASARGLDEQYFGPGTRLTVT.

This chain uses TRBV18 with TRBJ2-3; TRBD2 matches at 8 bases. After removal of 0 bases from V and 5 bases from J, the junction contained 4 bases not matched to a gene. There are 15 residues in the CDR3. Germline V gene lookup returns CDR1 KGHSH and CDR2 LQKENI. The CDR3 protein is CASSPPGLGGDTQYF. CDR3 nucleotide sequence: TGTGCCAGCTCACCACCGGGACTAGGGGGAGATACGCAGTATTTT.

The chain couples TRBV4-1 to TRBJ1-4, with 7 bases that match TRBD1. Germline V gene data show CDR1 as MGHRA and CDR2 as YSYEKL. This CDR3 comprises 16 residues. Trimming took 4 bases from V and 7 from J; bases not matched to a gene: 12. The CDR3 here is CASSPLRQGGSEKLFF. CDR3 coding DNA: TGCGCCAGCAGCCCCTTAAGGCAGGGGGGAAGTGAAAAACTGTTTTTT.

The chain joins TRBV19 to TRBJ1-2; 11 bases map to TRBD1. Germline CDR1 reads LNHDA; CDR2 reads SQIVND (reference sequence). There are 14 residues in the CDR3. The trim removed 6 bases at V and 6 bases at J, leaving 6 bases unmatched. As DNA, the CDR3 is TGTGCCAGTAGCGGACAGGGGGCCGGTAATGGCTACACCTTC. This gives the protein CASSGQGAGNGYTF.

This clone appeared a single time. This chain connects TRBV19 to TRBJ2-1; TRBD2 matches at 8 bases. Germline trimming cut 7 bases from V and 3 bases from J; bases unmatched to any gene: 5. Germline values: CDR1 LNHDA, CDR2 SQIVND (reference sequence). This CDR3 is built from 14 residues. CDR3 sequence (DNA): TGTGCCAGTAACCCAACTAGCGGCTACAATGAGCAGTTCTTC. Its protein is CASNPTSGYNEQFF. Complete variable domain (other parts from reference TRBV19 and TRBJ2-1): DGGITQSPKYLFRKEGQNVTLSCEQNLNHDAMYWYRQDPGQGLRLIYYSQIVNDFQKGDIAEGYSVSREKKESFPLTVTSAQKNPTAFYLCASNPTSGYNEQFFGPGTRLTVL.

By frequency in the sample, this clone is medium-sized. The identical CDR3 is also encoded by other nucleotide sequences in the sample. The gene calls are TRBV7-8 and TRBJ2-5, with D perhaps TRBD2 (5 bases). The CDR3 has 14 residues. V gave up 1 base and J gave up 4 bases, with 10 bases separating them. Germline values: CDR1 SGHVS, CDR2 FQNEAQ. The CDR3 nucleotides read TGTGCCAGCAGCTTAGAGGTTGCGGGAGAGACCCAGTACTTC. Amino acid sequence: CASSLEVAGETQYF.

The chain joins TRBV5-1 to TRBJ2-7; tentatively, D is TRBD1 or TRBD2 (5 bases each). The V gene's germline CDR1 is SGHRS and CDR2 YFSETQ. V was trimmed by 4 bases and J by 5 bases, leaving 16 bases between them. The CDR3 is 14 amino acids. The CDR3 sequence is CASSPGARADEQYF. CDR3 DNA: TGCGCCAGCAGCCCCGGGGCCCGCGCGGACGAGCAGTACTTC.

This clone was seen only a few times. The CDR3 here is CASTPRSWGGTIYF. In DNA, the CDR3 is TGTGCCAGCACCCCTCGTAGCTGGGGTGGCACCATATATTTT. This sequence joins TRBV6-6 and TRBJ1-3; D unresolved. Between the trimmed V and J ends, which lost 7 bases and 9 bases, there was a span of 19 bases. The CDR3 is made up of 14 amino acids. CDR1 MNHNY and CDR2 SVGAGI come from the germline V gene (reference sequence).

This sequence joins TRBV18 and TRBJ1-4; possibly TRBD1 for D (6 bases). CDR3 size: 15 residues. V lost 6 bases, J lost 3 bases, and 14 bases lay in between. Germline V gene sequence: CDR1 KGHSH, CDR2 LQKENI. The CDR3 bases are TGTGCCAGCTCCGAAAACAGGGATCCTAATGAAAAACTGTTTTTT. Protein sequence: CASSENRDPNEKLFF. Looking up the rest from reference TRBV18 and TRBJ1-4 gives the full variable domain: NAGVMQNPRHLVRRRGQEARLRCSPMKGHSHVYWYRQLPEEGLKFMVYLQKENIIDESGMPKERFSAEFPKEGPSILRIQQVVRGDSAAYFCASSENRDPNEKLFFGSGTQLSVL.

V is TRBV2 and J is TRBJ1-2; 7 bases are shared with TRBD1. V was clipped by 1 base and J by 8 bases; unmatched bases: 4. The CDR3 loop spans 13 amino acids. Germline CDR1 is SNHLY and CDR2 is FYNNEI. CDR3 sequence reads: CASSEEGAEGYTF. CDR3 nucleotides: TGTGCCAGCAGTGAAGAGGGGGCGGAAGGCTACACCTTC. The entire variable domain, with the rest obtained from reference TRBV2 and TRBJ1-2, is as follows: EPEVTQTPSHQVTQMGQEVILRCVPISNHLYFYWYRQILGQKVEFLVSFYNNEISEKSEIFDDQFSVERPDGSNFTLKIRSTKLEDSAMYFCASSEEGAEGYTFGSGTRLTVV.

The CDR3 loop is CASSSGGQGLNTEAFF. In DNA, the CDR3 is TGTGCCAGCAGTTCAGGGGGCCAGGGTCTCAACACTGAAGCTTTCTTT. The chain couples TRBV6-6 to TRBJ1-1, with 8 bases fitting TRBD1. The CDR3 sequence is 16 residues long. Per germline, CDR1 MNHNY and CDR2 SVGAGI (reference sequence). The ends lost 4 bases at V and 2 bases at J; junction bases unmatched: 9.

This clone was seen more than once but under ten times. The CDR3: CASSEVSEQYF. The DNA of the CDR3 is TGTGCCAGCAGTGAAGTGTCCGAGCAGTACTTC. V gene TRBV6-1 combines with J gene TRBJ2-7; D ambiguous. CDR1 and CDR2 (germline): MNHNS, SASEGT. V dropped 1 base and J dropped 6 bases, with 4 bases sitting between them. This CDR3 has 11 amino acids.

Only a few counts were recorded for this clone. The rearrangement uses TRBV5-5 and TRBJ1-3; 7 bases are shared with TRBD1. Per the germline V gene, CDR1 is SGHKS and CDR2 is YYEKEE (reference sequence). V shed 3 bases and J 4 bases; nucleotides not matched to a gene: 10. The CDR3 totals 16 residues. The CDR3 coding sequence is TGTGCCAGCAGCTGGGGCGTGGCAGGGGGAGGAAACACCATATATTTT. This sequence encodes CASSWGVAGGGNTIYF.

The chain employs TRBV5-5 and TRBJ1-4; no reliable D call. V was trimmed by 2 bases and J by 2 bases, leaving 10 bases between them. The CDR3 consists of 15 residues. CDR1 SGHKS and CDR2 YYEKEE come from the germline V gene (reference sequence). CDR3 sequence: CASSFGRNTNEKLFF. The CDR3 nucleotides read TGTGCCAGCAGCTTTGGACGGAACACTAATGAAAAACTGTTTTTT.

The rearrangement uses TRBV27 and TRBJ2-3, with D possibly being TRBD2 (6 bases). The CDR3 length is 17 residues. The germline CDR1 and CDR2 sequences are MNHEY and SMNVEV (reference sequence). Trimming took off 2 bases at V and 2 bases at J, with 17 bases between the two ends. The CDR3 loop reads CASSLPLAREFTDTQYF. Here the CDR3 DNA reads TGTGCCAGCAGTTTACCACTAGCACGGGAATTCACAGATACGCAGTATTTT.

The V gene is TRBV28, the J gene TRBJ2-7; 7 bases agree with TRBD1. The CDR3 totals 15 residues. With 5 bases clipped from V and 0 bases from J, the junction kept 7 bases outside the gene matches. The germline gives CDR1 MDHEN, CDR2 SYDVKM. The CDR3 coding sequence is TGTGCCAGCAGTCGGGGACAGTTCCCCTCCTACGAGCAGTACTTC. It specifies CASSRGQFPSYEQYF. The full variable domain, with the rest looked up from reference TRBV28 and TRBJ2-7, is DVKVTQSSRYLVKRTGEKVFLECVQDMDHENMFWYRQDPGLGLRLIYFSYDVKMKEKGDIPEGYSVSREKKERFSLILESASTNQTSMYLCASSRGQFPSYEQYFGPGTRLTVT.